This TCR beta chain originates from a study of tumor-infiltrating lymphocytes in localized non-small cell lung cancer. Germline CDR1 MDHEN, CDR2 SYDVKM. CDR3 length: 15 residues. V was cut by 6 bases and J by 1 base, with 15 bases left in between. The table came from immunoSEQ multiplex PCR; TCRdb's copy has only in-frame clones and leaves some out. Of about 16,000 clones in the sample, under 75% were seen once. About this clone: Antigen unknown.

Study results and caveats: Different pieces of the same tissue went to different assays, confounding technical variation with intratumor heterogeneity.

The receptor was derived from a human donor with non-small cell lung cancer. The sample comprised lung tumor tissue. The J gene is TRBJ2-5, the V gene TRBV28, with D perhaps TRBD2 (5 bases). The CDR3 is CASRDPGFAQETQYF. The CDR3 DNA is TGTGCCAGCAGGGATCCGGGATTTGCCCAAGAGACCCAGTACTTC.